Each of the 11 T cell receptor beta chains below was sequenced from the same sample in a study of OX40 agonist ivuxolimab in advanced cancers. Some clones are missing from TCRdb's copy, which holds only in-frame ones; the method was immunoSEQ multiplex PCR. The data show around 80,000 clones, 85% seen once. Sequences were derived from CD4+ or CD8+ T cells sorted from blood, sampled in a trial of the OX40 agonist ivuxolimab. The receptors stem from an adult with an advanced solid tumor such as melanoma, head and neck, liver or kidney cancer.

This chain connects TRBV18 to TRBJ1-1; 8 bases align to TRBD1. The CDR3 covers 16 residues. After removal of 6 bases from V and 1 base from J, the junction contained 10 bases not matched to a gene. The germline CDR1 and CDR2 sequences are KGHSH and LQKENI. CDR3 in DNA: TGTGCCAGCTCCCCAGCCCACACAGGGGGGAACACTGAAGCTTTCTTT. This encodes CASSPAHTGGNTEAFF.

This clone was seen a few times. The V gene is TRBV4-1, the J gene TRBJ2-3; D remains ambiguous. Trimming cost V 1 base and J 2 bases, with 10 bases left between them. Germline V gene lookup returns CDR1 MGHRA and CDR2 YSYEKL. The CDR3 spans 15 residues. The DNA for the CDR3 is TGCGCCAGCAGCCAAGGCCCATTAGTCACAGATACGCAGTATTTT. Amino acid sequence: CASSQGPLVTDTQYF.

V is TRBV7-3 and J is TRBJ2-3; a possible D gene is TRBD2 (6 bases). CDR3 length: 17 residues. Germline V lookup: CDR1 SGHTA, CDR2 FQGTGA. V shed 0 bases and J shed 4 bases, with 17 bases lying between them. The CDR3 protein is CASSLTRVRGDADTQYF. DNA for the CDR3: TGTGCCAGCAGCTTAACGCGTGTCCGCGGGGACGCAGATACGCAGTATTTT.

This clone has just one count. The chain joins TRBV28 to TRBJ1-3; 7 bases agree with TRBD1. The germline gives CDR1 MDHEN, CDR2 SYDVKM. Trimming took 5 bases from V and 0 from J; bases not matched to a gene: 7. The CDR3 length is 16 residues. In DNA, the CDR3 is TGTGCCAGCAGTACCGGGGGGACAGTCTCTGGAAACACCATATATTTT. Residues: CASSTGGTVSGNTIYF.

V gene TRBV7-6 combines with J gene TRBJ2-1; D is possibly TRBD2 (5 bases). The CDR3 extends over 13 amino acids. CDR1 and CDR2 (germline): SGHVS, FNYEAQ. With 3 bases removed from V and 6 bases from J, the gap between germline ends came to 9 bases. The CDR3 here is CASSFRELNEQFF. DNA for the CDR3: TGTGCCAGCAGCTTTCGGGAACTCAATGAGCAGTTCTTC.

The genes are TRBV2 and TRBJ2-5, with 7 bases that match TRBD1. With 6 bases clipped from V and 0 bases from J, the junction kept 10 bases outside the gene matches. CDR1 and CDR2 (germline): SNHLY, FYNNEI. This CDR3 comprises 16 residues. This CDR3 is CASRADRALYQETQYF. CDR3 nucleotide sequence: TGTGCCAGCAGAGCAGACAGGGCCCTGTACCAAGAGACCCAGTACTTC.

The chain joins TRBV28 to TRBJ2-2; possibly TRBD2 for D (6 bases). V lost 3 bases and J lost 2, with 13 bases in between. The length of the CDR3 is 16 residues. Per the germline V gene, CDR1 is MDHEN and CDR2 is SYDVKM. The CDR3 sequence: CASSFAGLTNTGELFF. The CDR3 nucleotides are TGTGCCAGCAGTTTTGCGGGACTCACAAACACCGGGGAGCTGTTTTTT.

V and J are TRBV6-6 and TRBJ1-1; D gene unclear. The length of the CDR3 is 13 residues. The germline V gene has CDR1 MNHNY and CDR2 SVGAGI (reference sequence). Trimming removed 6 bases at V and 5 bases at J, with 13 bases between. The CDR3 reads CASSSGYTTEAFF. In DNA form, the CDR3 reads TGTGCCAGCAGCTCGGGTTATACGACTGAAGCTTTCTTT.

This clone turned up a few times. This rearrangement joins TRBV9 to TRBJ1-6; D is perhaps TRBD1 (5 bases). The CDR3 runs 15 residues. Trimming stripped 3 bases from V and 5 bases from J, with 12 bases between. The V gene's germline CDR1 is SGDLS and CDR2 YYNGEE. The CDR3 reads CASSARTSDNSPLHF. In DNA form, the CDR3 reads TGTGCCAGCAGCGCCCGGACAAGCGATAATTCACCCCTCCACTTT.

The chain uses TRBV29-1 and TRBJ1-5; D remains unclear. The CDR3 runs to 13 residues. Germline values: CDR1 SQVTM, CDR2 ANQGSEA. With 4 bases removed from V and 7 bases from J, the gap between germline ends came to 14 bases. CDR3 residues: CSVAINANQPQHF. The CDR3 DNA sequence: TGCAGCGTTGCAATTAACGCTAACCAGCCCCAGCATTTT.

V and J are TRBV7-9 and TRBJ1-4, with TRBD1 as a possible D gene (6 bases). This CDR3 region has 15 residues. V was clipped by 3 bases and J by 6 bases, with 14 bases between them. The germline CDR1 and CDR2 sequences are SEHNR and FQNEAQ (reference sequence). The CDR3 region is CASSFQSGADEKLFF. The CDR3 DNA sequence: TGTGCCAGCAGCTTCCAATCAGGGGCAGATGAAAAACTGTTTTTT.